The 25 T cell receptor beta chains below come from one sample, sequenced in a study of Ad26.COV2.S vaccination and SARS-CoV-2 variants. The repertoire was sequenced with immunoSEQ multiplex PCR; TCRdb's copy has only in-frame clones and lacks some. Of around 100,000 clones listed, around three quarters are singletons. The sequencing used peripheral blood, collected after recovery from COVID-19. These receptors came from a human donor who had recovered from COVID-19.

This clone has only a few counts. The V and J genes are TRBV19 and TRBJ2-2; TRBD2 is a possible D gene (6 bases). CDR1 LNHDA and CDR2 SQIVND come from the germline V gene (reference sequence). The CDR3 totals 14 residues. V dropped 7 bases and J dropped 0 bases, with 9 bases sitting between them. CDR3 coding DNA: TGTGCCAGTAACGGGGGTGCGAACACCGGGGAGCTGTTTTTT. Its protein is CASNGGANTGELFF.

The rearrangement joins TRBV14 to TRBJ1-1; D uncertain. The CDR3 covers 13 residues. Germline V gene data show CDR1 as SGHDN and CDR2 as FVKESK. V was trimmed by 2 bases and J by 3 bases, leaving 7 bases between them. Here the CDR3 reads CASSQQVYTEAFF. CDR3 coding DNA: TGTGCCAGCAGCCAACAGGTGTACACTGAAGCTTTCTTT.

The sample holds a few counts of this clone. The sample contains more than one DNA sequence encoding this CDR3. The V and J genes are TRBV5-6 and TRBJ1-1; D ambiguous. V lost 0 bases to trimming and J lost 1 base, with 7 bases between them. CDR1 is SGHDT and CDR2 is YYEEEE in the germline V gene. The CDR3 runs 14 residues. CDR3 sequence reads: CASSLGAGNTEAFF. CDR3 sequence (DNA): TGTGCCAGCAGCTTGGGCGCGGGGAACACTGAAGCTTTCTTT.

The gene calls are TRBV6-2 or TRBV6-3 and TRBJ2-7; 8 nucleotides align to TRBD2. This CDR3 comprises 16 residues. The germline V gene has CDR1 MNHEY and CDR2 SVGEGT. J was trimmed by 0 bases and V by 5 bases; bases with no gene match: 9. The CDR3 here is CASSGRGGTSSYEQYF. In DNA form, the CDR3 reads TGTGCCAGCAGTGGCCGGGGGGGGACCAGCTCCTACGAGCAGTACTTC.

The rearrangement links TRBV29-1 to TRBJ2-3, with D perhaps matching TRBD1 (5 bases). Germline-derived CDR1 and CDR2 are SQVTM and ANQGSEA. This CDR3 spans 13 amino acids. V was clipped by 5 bases and J by 1 base, with 10 bases between them. The CDR3 DNA reads TGCAGCGTTAGGCAGGGCGGCACAGATACGCAGTATTTT. Amino acids: CSVRQGGTDTQYF.

This clone was detected many times. The chain has TRBV11-3 and TRBJ2-1; weak D call: TRBD1 (6 bases). V was cut by 5 bases and J by 5 bases, with 16 bases left in between. Germline V lookup: CDR1 SGHNT, CDR2 YENEEA. This CDR3 is 15 amino acids long. The CDR3 DNA sequence: TGTGCCAGCAGCAAGGACAGTACAAGAGACAATGAGCAGTTCTTC. Translation gives CASSKDSTRDNEQFF.

The V gene is TRBV5-6, the J gene TRBJ2-5, with D tentatively TRBD2 (6 bases). The CDR3 covers 13 residues. V gave up 2 bases and J gave up 14 bases, with 19 bases separating them. Germline CDR1 and CDR2: SGHDT and YYEEEE. CDR3 sequence: CASSFWDSSPIYF. DNA of the CDR3: TGTGCCAGCAGCTTCTGGGACTCCTCTCCAATATACTTC.

V gene TRBV5-1 combines with J gene TRBJ2-1; D might be TRBD2 (6 bases). V lost 1 base, J lost 4 bases, and 15 bases lay in between. This CDR3 region has 16 residues. Per germline, CDR1 SGHRS and CDR2 YFSETQ. The CDR3 DNA reads TGCGCCAGCAGCTTGCAGGGAGGTCCGATGTACAATGAGCAGTTCTTC. It specifies CASSLQGGPMYNEQFF.

The sample holds one count of this clone. CDR3 loop: CASSTLAGPGGIGELFF. The DNA of the CDR3 is TGTGCCAGCAGCACACTAGCGGGGCCGGGGGGTATCGGGGAGCTGTTTTTT. The chain couples TRBV5-4 to TRBJ2-2; the match to TRBD2 covers 10 bases. Trimming at V came to 4 bases and at J to 7 bases, leaving 13 bases not matched to a gene. Germline CDR1 reads SGHNT; CDR2 reads YYREEE (reference sequence). The length of the CDR3 is 17 residues.

This chain links TRBV2 with TRBJ1-4; D gene unclear. V lost 3 bases and J lost 5, with 10 bases in between. The CDR3 extends over 14 amino acids. Germline V gene lookup returns CDR1 SNHLY and CDR2 FYNNEI. CDR3 loop: CASSEVLGNEKLFF. The DNA of the CDR3 is TGTGCCAGCAGTGAGGTCCTTGGGAATGAAAAACTGTTTTTT.

This clone was found a few times. The V and J genes are TRBV6-5 and TRBJ2-3; 9 nucleotides agree with TRBD2. This CDR3 has 15 amino acids. Trimming removed 0 bases from V and 4 bases from J; junction bases left unmatched: 2. Germline CDR1 is MNHEY and CDR2 is SVGAGI. CDR3 DNA: TGTGCCAGCAGTTACTCGGGACTAGCAGCAGATACGCAGTATTTT. This gives the protein CASSYSGLAADTQYF.

CDR3 protein: CASSLGSYNSPLHF. The CDR3, as DNA: TGTGCCAGCAGTTTGGGCTCCTATAATTCACCCCTCCACTTT. The chain joins TRBV6-5 to TRBJ1-6; D not resolved. This CDR3 has 14 residues. The germline CDR1 and CDR2 sequences are MNHEY and SVGAGI. The V end lost 4 bases, the J end lost 0 bases, and 4 bases lay between the germline ends.

The chain uses TRBV7-3 and TRBJ2-3; D unclear. CDR1 and CDR2 from the germline V gene are SGHTA and FQGTGA. The V and J ends lost 5 bases and 4 bases respectively, with 10 bases between them. This CDR3 has 13 residues. CDR3 DNA: TGTGCCAGCAGCCTGACAAGCGCAGATACGCAGTATTTT. It codes for CASSLTSADTQYF.

This chain uses TRBV9 with TRBJ2-3; the D is unclear. The germline V and J ends were trimmed by 0 bases and 8 bases, with 7 bases remaining between them. This CDR3 is 12 amino acids long. The V gene's germline CDR1 is SGDLS and CDR2 YYNGEE. The CDR3 loop reads CASSVGETTQYF. As DNA, the CDR3 is TGTGCCAGCAGCGTAGGTGAGACTACGCAGTATTTT.

For this clone: The sample has other DNA sequences that encode this CDR3 too. The chain joins TRBV5-6 to TRBJ2-7; tentative D call: TRBD1 (6 bases). The germline V gene has CDR1 SGHDT and CDR2 YYEEEE. Trimming removed 0 bases from V and 3 bases from J, with 10 bases in between. This CDR3 region has 14 residues. The DNA of the CDR3 is TGTGCCAGCAGCTTGGGACAGGAACACTACGAGCAGTACTTC. Protein product: CASSLGQEHYEQYF.

This clone was counted between two and nine times. This sequence joins TRBV2 and TRBJ2-1, with 10 bases lining up with TRBD2. Germline CDR1 reads SNHLY; CDR2 reads FYNNEI. This CDR3 has 15 residues. V lost 3 bases to trimming and J lost 6 bases; unmatched junction nucleotides: 5. DNA of the CDR3: TGTGCCAGCAGTGATGTGCTAGCGGGGGCCAATGAGCAGTTCTTC. As protein: CASSDVLAGANEQFF.

This chain uses TRBV12-3 or TRBV12-4 with TRBJ2-5; D might be TRBD2 (5 bases). V lost 5 bases, J lost 13 bases, and 14 bases lay in between. The CDR3 sequence is 11 residues long. CDR3 nucleotide sequence: TGTGCCAGCAGTCACAATGGTGGAGGGTACTTC. Its protein is CASSHNGGGYF.

V usage is TRBV28 and J usage is TRBJ2-6; D might be TRBD2 (6 bases). CDR1 MDHEN and CDR2 SYDVKM come from the germline V gene. V was shortened by 1 base and J by 3 bases, with 10 bases between the two germline ends. This CDR3 contains 16 residues. The CDR3 here is CASSLSGGFGANVLTF. DNA for the CDR3: TGTGCCAGCAGTTTATCTGGGGGGTTTGGGGCCAACGTCCTGACTTTC.

The chain has TRBV29-1 and TRBJ1-4; D is possibly TRBD1 (6 bases). V gave up 7 bases and J gave up 0 bases, with 15 bases separating them. From germline, CDR1 is SQVTM and CDR2 ANQGSEA. The CDR3 loop spans 15 amino acids. The CDR3 nucleotides read TGCAGCGCCGCAGGCGAGGGGGCAACTAATGAAAAACTGTTTTTT. This sequence encodes CSAAGEGATNEKLFF.

This clone was recorded a few times. This chain links TRBV4-1 with TRBJ1-6; D is unclear. The CDR3 has 16 residues. The germline V gene has CDR1 MGHRA and CDR2 YSYEKL. Trimming shortened V by 1 base and J by 5 bases, and 12 bases separated the two germline ends. The DNA of the CDR3 is TGCGCCAGCAGCCAAGTCGGCCGCACCAATAATTCACCCCTCCACTTT. It is translated as CASSQVGRTNNSPLHF.

This clone was picked up a small number of times. J is TRBJ1-2 and V is TRBV28, with 10 bases that match TRBD1. Germline loops: CDR1 MDHEN, CDR2 SYDVKM. CDR3 length: 13 amino acids. The V and J ends lost 6 bases and 6 bases, in that order; junction bases with no gene match: 4. For the CDR3, the DNA is TGTGCCAGCAGACGAGGACAGGGGGATGGCTACACCTTC. The encoded protein is CASRRGQGDGYTF.

The chain carries TRBV19 and TRBJ1-4; the D is unclear. V shed 5 bases and J shed 6 bases, with 10 bases lying between them. This CDR3 has 13 amino acids. Germline V lookup: CDR1 LNHDA, CDR2 SQIVND (reference sequence). The CDR3 DNA is TGTGCCAGTAGTCGAGAGAGAGATGAAAAACTGTTTTTT. This gives the protein CASSRERDEKLFF.

This clone was counted a few times. The rearrangement links TRBV28 to TRBJ1-4; weak D call: TRBD1 (5 bases). V lost 7 bases, J lost 5 bases, and 17 bases lay in between. This CDR3 comprises 15 residues. The germline V gene has CDR1 MDHEN and CDR2 SYDVKM. CDR3 sequence: CASIGMGLGNEKLFF. The CDR3 DNA sequence: TGTGCCAGCATCGGGATGGGACTCGGAAATGAAAAACTGTTTTTT.

The V call is TRBV30, the J call TRBJ2-7; D call uncertain. The CDR3 totals 11 residues. Germline V gene lookup returns CDR1 GTSNPN and CDR2 SVGIG (reference sequence). V was clipped by 1 base and J by 2 bases, with 3 bases between them. The CDR3 DNA reads as TGTGCCTGGAGTGGCACCTACGAGCAGTACTTC. Translated: CAWSGTYEQYF.

V usage is TRBV28 and J usage is TRBJ1-5; D is unclear. Trimming stripped 8 bases from V and 3 bases from J, with 14 bases between. The germline CDR1 and CDR2 sequences are MDHEN and SYDVKM. CDR3 size: 14 residues. The CDR3 protein is CASLSVDFNQPQHF. As DNA, the CDR3 is TGTGCCAGCCTCAGCGTTGATTTCAATCAGCCCCAGCATTTT.